The clone carrying this T cell receptor beta chain was seen more than once but under ten times. The antigen is unknown. No fewer than 5.5 micrograms of total RNA were isolated from every sample. This sample was included in a study of blood T cells in healthy people across ages. The CDR3 has 13 amino acids. Trimming pared 7 bases from V and 1 base from J, leaving 10 bases between. Study-wide results and caveats: Naive CD4+ cell counts and diversity both ran higher in long-lived than in aged donors. Roughly linearly, TCR beta diversity per million T cells fell as age increased.

A second PCR of 7 to 11 cycles used a sample-barcoded 5' primer and a J-beta primer mix. Unique molecular identifiers of 12 random nucleotides labeled each cDNA. A single record per CDR3 protein comes from TCRdb applying MiXCR to the 5' RACE reads. The sample carries 1 million to 1.2 million distinct CDR3 sequences, around two fifths recorded once. V and J are TRBV12-3 or TRBV12-4 and TRBJ1-1; the D gene is possibly TRBD1 (5 bases). This TCR was sampled from a man younger than 35 in good health. Specimen: blood. The CDR3 coding sequence is TGTGCCAGCACCTTAGGACAGAACACTGAAGCTTTCTTT. It translates to CASTLGQNTEAFF.